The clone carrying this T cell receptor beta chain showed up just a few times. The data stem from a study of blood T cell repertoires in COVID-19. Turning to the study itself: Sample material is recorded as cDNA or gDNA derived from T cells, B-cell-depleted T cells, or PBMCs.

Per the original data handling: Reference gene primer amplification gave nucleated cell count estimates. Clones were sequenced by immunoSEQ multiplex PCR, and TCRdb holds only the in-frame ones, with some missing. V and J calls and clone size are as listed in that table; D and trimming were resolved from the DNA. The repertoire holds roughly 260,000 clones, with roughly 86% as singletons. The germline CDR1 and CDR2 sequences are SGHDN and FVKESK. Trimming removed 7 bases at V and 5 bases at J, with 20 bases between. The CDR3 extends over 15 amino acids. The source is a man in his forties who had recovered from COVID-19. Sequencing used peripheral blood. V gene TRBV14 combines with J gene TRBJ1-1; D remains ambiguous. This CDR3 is CASNYLSGLGTEAFF. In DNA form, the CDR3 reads TGTGCCAGCAACTACCTCTCGGGGTTAGGGACTGAAGCTTTCTTT.